The sequence of this TCR beta chain was determined in a study of blood T cell repertoires in COVID-19. Across the whole study: The United States, Italy and Spain were the sources of the acute and convalescent COVID-19 samples. The analysed material was cDNA or gDNA that came from T cells, B-cell-depleted T cells, or PBMCs.

Original handling: How many nucleated cells were present was estimated from reference gene primer amplification. Produced via immunoSEQ multiplex PCR; TCRdb's table is partial and in-frame only. V, J and clone size are taken as reported in that table, and D and trimming were inferred from the DNA itself. Of around 300,000 clones listed, roughly 85% are singletons. Trimming cost V 7 bases and J 5 bases, with 18 bases left between them. The CDR3 is 14 amino acids. Germline-derived CDR1 and CDR2 are SGHNT and YYREEE (reference sequence). Material: peripheral blood. The origin of this receptor is a woman in her seventies with acute or convalescent COVID-19. The V gene is TRBV5-4, the J gene TRBJ1-2; possible D gene TRBD1, 6 bases. DNA of the CDR3: TGTGCCAGCTCCATCGACGGACAGCTTTATGGCTACACCTTC. Protein product: CASSIDGQLYGYTF.